These 26 T cell receptor beta chains originate from one sample sequenced in a study of T cells in Graves' hyperthyroidism and ophthalmopathy. TCR beta CDR3 region amplification was performed from RNA transcripts. HTBI primers drove first-round RT-PCR of the TCR CDR3. TCRdb redid the calling of the multiplex PCR reads with MiXCR, one entry per CDR3 protein. The table records 300,000 to 450,000 distinct CDR3 sequences, roughly 13% of them present only once. The sample consisted of blood. These receptors came from a man aged 25-40 years with Graves' hyperthyroidism that later progressed to Graves' ophthalmopathy.

A few counts support this clonotype. The chain couples TRBV9 to TRBJ2-5; 7 positions agree with TRBD1. V dropped 0 bases and J dropped 1; count of bases not matched to a gene: 6. Germline lookup yields CDR1 SGDLS and CDR2 YYNGEE. This CDR3 has 16 amino acids. The chain's CDR3 is CASSVEETGLQETQYF. CDR3 in DNA: TGTGCCAGCAGCGTAGAGGAGACAGGGCTCCAAGAGACCCAGTACTTC.

This clonotype was picked up many times. The chain recombines TRBV6-1 with TRBJ2-3, with unresolved D. Germline-derived CDR1 and CDR2 are MNHNS and SASEGT. Deletions cut 6 bases from V and 3 bases from J, with 7 bases between. The CDR3 has 12 amino acids. The CDR3 protein is CASSDLTDTQYF. The CDR3 coding sequence is TGTGCCAGCAGCGACTTGACAGATACGCAGTATTTT.

This clonotype was observed a handful of times. A much larger clone lies a single base off, so this may be a read error. The CDR3 sequence is CASIRGDGNTIYF. The CDR3 coding sequence is TGTGCCAGCATCCGAGGGGACGGGAACACCATATATTTT. V gene TRBV28 combines with J gene TRBJ1-3; a weak D match, TRBD1 (5 bases). V was pared by 7 bases and J by 7 bases, with 14 bases between. Germline loops: CDR1 MDHEN, CDR2 SYDVKM. This CDR3 contains 13 residues.

This clonotype showed up just a few times. CDR3 region: CASSLRPDISYEQYF. In nucleotides, the CDR3 is TGTGCCAGCAGCCTCCGGCCGGACATCTCCTACGAGCAGTACTTC. This chain connects TRBV7-3 to TRBJ2-7, with a weak D call TRBD1 (5 bases). The CDR3 has 15 residues. Germline V gene data show CDR1 as SGHTA and CDR2 as FQGTGA. The ends were cut back, 5 bases at V and 0 bases at J, with 14 bases in the middle.

This clonotype was seen repeatedly, ten times or more. The rearrangement uses TRBV18 and TRBJ1-6; TRBD1 is a possible D gene (6 bases). V lost 2 bases, J lost 3 bases, and 8 bases lay in between. Germline V CDR1 and CDR2: KGHSH, LQKENI. This CDR3 has 15 residues. The CDR3 reads CASSPGRGYNSPLHF. The CDR3 DNA reads TGTGCCAGCTCACCAGGCAGGGGCTATAATTCACCCCTCCACTTT.

This clonotype occurred a few times. The chain recombines TRBV6-6 with TRBJ2-5, with 8 bases identical to TRBD1. This CDR3 comprises 15 residues. The germline gives CDR1 MNHNY, CDR2 SVGAGI (reference sequence). V lost 0 bases to trimming and J lost 5 bases; unmatched junction nucleotides: 5. The CDR3 DNA sequence: TGTGCCAGCAGTTACTCCGACAGGGGATTGGAGACCCAGTACTTC. This translates into CASSYSDRGLETQYF.

The chain joins TRBV20-1 to TRBJ2-3; D not certain. The CDR3 consists of 14 residues. The germline V gene encodes CDR1 DFQATT and CDR2 SNEGSKA (reference sequence). The ends were cut back, 6 bases at V and 2 bases at J, with 15 bases in the middle. As DNA, the CDR3 is TGCAGTGCGCTGGCATGGAAGAACACAGATACGCAGTATTTT. This translates into CSALAWKNTDTQYF.

This clonotype appeared many times. The chain links TRBV11-3 to TRBJ2-1; no reliable D call. CDR3 length equals 18 residues. V was clipped by 0 bases and J by 2 bases, with 17 bases between them. CDR1 is SGHNT and CDR2 is YENEEA in the germline V gene. The CDR3 DNA is TGTGCCAGCAGCTTAGATCCGGTTGGACCCACCCCCTACAATGAGCAGTTCTTC. Translation gives CASSLDPVGPTPYNEQFF. Together with reference TRBV11-3 and TRBJ2-1, the CDR3 gives the full variable domain: EAGVVQSPRYKIIEKKQPVAFWCNPISGHNTLYWYLQNLGQGPELLIRYENEEAVDDSQLPKDRFSAERLKGVDSTLKIQPAELGDSAVYLCASSLDPVGPTPYNEQFFGPGTRLTVL.

This clonotype was seen only a few times. The chain's CDR3 is CASSSPGVSGELFF. CDR3 nucleotide sequence: TGTGCCAGCAGCTCACCAGGGGTGTCCGGGGAGCTGTTTTTT. The chain is built from TRBV7-6 and TRBJ2-2; weak D call: TRBD1 (6 bases). Germline lookup yields CDR1 SGHVS and CDR2 FNYEAQ. The CDR3 is 14 amino acids. The ends were cut back, 4 bases at V and 6 bases at J, with 12 bases in the middle.

Note on this clonotype: It may be a read error: a sequence one base away is much more abundant. The chain uses TRBV11-2 and TRBJ1-1; D remains unclear. CDR3 length equals 14 residues. Germline values: CDR1 SGHAT, CDR2 FQNNGV. V shed 8 bases and J shed 1 base, with 14 bases lying between them. The CDR3 protein is CASRQSNRNTEAFF. The CDR3 nucleotides are TGTGCCAGCCGCCAAAGCAACCGGAACACTGAAGCTTTCTTT.

This clonotype was detected a few times. A much larger clone sits a single nucleotide away, making a read error possible. This rearrangement joins TRBV11-2 to TRBJ2-3; D is uncertain. The V end was cut by 5 bases, the J end by 2 bases, with 5 bases between. Germline V gene data show CDR1 as SGHAT and CDR2 as FQNNGV. The CDR3 length is 12 residues. CDR3 region: CASSRNTDTQYF. DNA for the CDR3: TGTGCCAGCAGCCGGAACACAGATACGCAGTATTTT.

At least ten counts were recorded for this clonotype. The chain links TRBV7-9 to TRBJ2-3, with 11 nucleotides matching TRBD2. CDR1 and CDR2 from the germline V gene are SEHNR and FQNEAQ (reference sequence). The CDR3 sequence is 18 residues long. The J segment lost 4 bases and the V segment lost 4 bases, leaving 13 bases of the junction unmatched. Here the CDR3 reads CASSSLAGGIFTADTQYF. CDR3 DNA: TGTGCCAGCAGCTCTCTAGCGGGGGGCATATTTACTGCAGATACGCAGTATTTT.

The chain recombines TRBV6-2 or TRBV6-3 with TRBJ2-6; weak D call: TRBD1 (5 bases). This CDR3 is 19 amino acids long. Germline CDR1 reads MNHEY; CDR2 reads SVGEGT. Trimming removed 0 bases at V and 2 bases at J, with 17 bases between. CDR3 DNA: TGTGCCAGCAGTTACTCGGTAGGACAAGATCACCCTGGGGCCAACGTCCTGACTTTC. Residues: CASSYSVGQDHPGANVLTF.

This clonotype was detected ten times or more. The genes are TRBV11-2 and TRBJ2-7; weak D call: TRBD1 (6 bases). Trimming took 0 bases from V and 2 from J, leaving 8 bases between them. The CDR3 covers 14 residues. CDR1 and CDR2 (germline): SGHAT, FQNNGV. The CDR3 bases are TGTGCCAGCAGCTTAGAAGCAGGGGCCTACGAGCAGTACTTC. Translating gives CASSLEAGAYEQYF.

This clonotype came up a few times. V and J are TRBV7-9 and TRBJ1-4; 8 bases line up with TRBD1. The CDR3 is 16 amino acids. Germline V lookup: CDR1 SEHNR, CDR2 FQNEAQ (reference sequence). V was pared by 6 bases and J by 6 bases, with 12 bases of the junction left unmatched. CDR3 in amino acids: CASRLPPQGADEKLFF. The DNA for the CDR3 is TGTGCCAGCAGGCTCCCTCCCCAGGGGGCTGATGAAAAACTGTTTTTT.

This clonotype was found many times. This chain links TRBV28 with TRBJ2-7; TRBD1 agrees at 7 bases. The CDR3 spans 14 residues. V trimming: 5 bases; J trimming: 1 base; junction bases outside the gene matches: 5. Per germline, CDR1 MDHEN and CDR2 SYDVKM. The CDR3 here is CASSRPGQSYEQYF. In DNA, the CDR3 is TGTGCCAGCAGTAGGCCGGGACAGTCCTACGAGCAGTACTTC.

This clonotype was found many times. The genes are TRBV12-3 or TRBV12-4 and TRBJ2-7, with a tentative D call TRBD2 (6 bases). This CDR3 region has 14 residues. Deletions cut 2 bases from V and 3 bases from J, with 11 bases between. This CDR3 reads CASSLSGGVYEQYF. DNA for the CDR3: TGTGCCAGCAGTTTATCCGGGGGAGTCTACGAGCAGTACTTC.

This clonotype was counted ten times or more. This chain links TRBV27 with TRBJ2-5; 8 bases are shared with TRBD1. After removal of 2 bases from V and 2 bases from J, the junction contained 10 bases not matched to a gene. Germline V gene lookup returns CDR1 MNHEY and CDR2 SMNVEV (reference sequence). This CDR3 is 17 amino acids long. CDR3 DNA: TGTGCCAGCAGTTTACAGGGGGCCCCTAAAACTCAAGAGACCCAGTACTTC. Translation: CASSLQGAPKTQETQYF.

The genes are TRBV18 and TRBJ2-7; 8 nucleotides line up with TRBD1. The V and J ends lost 3 bases and 4 bases, in that order; junction bases with no gene match: 5. The CDR3 is 14 residues long. The germline gives CDR1 KGHSH, CDR2 LQKENI. The CDR3 DNA is TGTGCCAGCTCACCTGGGGACAGGAGGTACGAGCAGTACTTC. Translation gives CASSPGDRRYEQYF.

This clonotype has ten or more counts. This chain links TRBV6-5 with TRBJ1-2; no reliable D call. Between the trimmed V and J ends, which lost 3 bases and 6 bases, there was a span of 14 bases. The CDR3 covers 14 residues. CDR1 is MNHEY and CDR2 is SVGAGI in the germline V gene. The CDR3 reads CASSYLPQWDGYTF. The CDR3 region has the DNA TGTGCCAGCAGTTATCTCCCTCAGTGGGATGGCTACACCTTC.

In this sample, this clonotype turned up many times. Written as DNA, the CDR3 is TGTGCCAGCAGCTCGGAGTACACTGAAGCTTTCTTT. Translation gives CASSSEYTEAFF. This sequence joins TRBV11-1 and TRBJ1-1, with no clear D. Germline CDR1 is SGHAT and CDR2 is FQDESV (reference sequence). CDR3 length: 12 residues. V shed 4 bases and J shed 3 bases, with 6 bases lying between them.

There are many counts of this clonotype. The chain employs TRBV20-1 and TRBJ2-7, with D possibly being TRBD1 (5 bases). The CDR3 loop spans 14 amino acids. Germline values: CDR1 DFQATT, CDR2 SNEGSKA (reference sequence). The V and J ends lost 6 bases and 0 bases respectively, with 15 bases between them. The CDR3 coding sequence is TGCAGTGCCCCCCGGGCCGGACACTCCTACGAGCAGTACTTC. Translation: CSAPRAGHSYEQYF.

This clonotype was seen a few times. The chain carries TRBV11-2 and TRBJ1-6, with 7 bases matching TRBD1. The J segment lost 4 bases and the V segment lost 7 bases, leaving 4 bases of the junction unmatched. CDR1 is SGHAT, CDR2 FQNNGV, per germline. The CDR3 covers 14 residues. The CDR3 here is CASTLGQYNSPLHF. For the CDR3, the DNA is TGTGCCAGCACCTTGGGACAGTATAATTCACCCCTCCACTTT. Complete variable domain (other parts from reference TRBV11-2 and TRBJ1-6): EAGVAQSPRYKIIEKRQSVAFWCNPISGHATLYWYQQILGQGPKLLIQFQNNGVVDDSQLPKDRFSAERLKGVDSTLKIQPAKLEDSAVYLCASTLGQYNSPLHFGNGTRLTVT.

This clonotype appeared many times. V gene TRBV6-1 combines with J gene TRBJ2-7; tentatively, D is TRBD2 (6 bases). Looked up from germline, CDR1 is MNHNS and CDR2 is SASEGT. V lost 5 bases and J lost 0, with 11 bases in between. The CDR3 sequence is 14 residues long. This chain's CDR3 is CASSYDGSSYEQYF. In DNA, the CDR3 is TGTGCCAGCAGTTATGACGGGAGCTCCTACGAGCAGTACTTC.

This clonotype was observed a few times. The chain joins TRBV20-1 to TRBJ1-1, with D unresolved. Looked up from germline, CDR1 is DFQATT and CDR2 is SNEGSKA (reference sequence). Trimming pared 6 bases from V and 7 bases from J, leaving 12 bases between. The CDR3 length is 11 residues. The CDR3 region is CSASIGDEAFF. Written as DNA, the CDR3 is TGCAGTGCGTCGATCGGGGATGAAGCTTTCTTT.

This clonotype has ten or more counts. CDR3 DNA: TGTGCCAGCAGCAAAGGGGGAACTAATGAAAAACTGTTTTTT. It yields the protein CASSKGGTNEKLFF. The genes are TRBV6-1 and TRBJ1-4; tentatively, D is TRBD1 (6 bases). Germline V CDR1 and CDR2: MNHNS, SASEGT. CDR3 length: 14 residues. The ends were cut back, 6 bases at V and 1 base at J, with 9 bases in the middle.